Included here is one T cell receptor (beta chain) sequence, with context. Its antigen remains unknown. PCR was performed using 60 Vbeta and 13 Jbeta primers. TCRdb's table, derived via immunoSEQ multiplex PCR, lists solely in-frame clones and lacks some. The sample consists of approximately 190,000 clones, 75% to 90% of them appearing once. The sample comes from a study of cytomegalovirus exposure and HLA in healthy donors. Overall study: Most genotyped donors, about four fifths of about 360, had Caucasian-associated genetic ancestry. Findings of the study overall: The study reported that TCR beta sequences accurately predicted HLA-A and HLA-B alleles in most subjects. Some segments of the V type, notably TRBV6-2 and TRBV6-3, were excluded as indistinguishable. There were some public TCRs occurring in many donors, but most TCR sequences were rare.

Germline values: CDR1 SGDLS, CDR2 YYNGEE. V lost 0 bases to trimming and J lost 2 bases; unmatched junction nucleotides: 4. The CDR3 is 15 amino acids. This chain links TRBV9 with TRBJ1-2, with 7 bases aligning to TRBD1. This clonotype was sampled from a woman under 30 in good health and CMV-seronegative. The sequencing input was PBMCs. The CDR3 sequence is CASSVDPDRNYGYTF. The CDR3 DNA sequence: TGTGCCAGCAGCGTAGACCCGGACAGGAACTATGGCTACACCTTC.